These T cell receptor beta chains were read from a single sample in a study of control samples from healthy donors and cancer patients. The table came from immunoSEQ multiplex PCR; TCRdb's copy has only in-frame clones and leaves some out. This table has some 120,000 clones, roughly nine tenths appearing once. Specimen: blood. Every receptor here comes from a man between 18 and 29 years old in good health. Both conserved end residues are part of each CDR3. Fields, in order: clone size, V gene, D gene, J gene, CDR3 DNA, CDR3 protein. D genes are given only for firm matches. Expanded clones are given a class, and other clones once, few, many or no size at all.

NA	TRBV5-1	NA	TRBJ2-2	TGCGCCAGCAGCTCGATTCTGGCGGGGCTGAACACCGGGGAGCTGTTTTTT	CASSSILAGLNTGELFF
NA	TRBV7-2	NA	TRBJ2-7	TGTGCCAGCAGCTTAACGCCGGCCACAAGGGGGTCGGGCGAGCAGTACTTC	CASSLTPATRGSGEQYF
NA	TRBV7-3	NA	TRBJ2-1	TGTGCCAGCAGCTCTCAGGGTGGGCTTAATGAGCAGTTCTTC	CASSSQGGLNEQFF
NA	TRBV6-1	NA	TRBJ1-2	TGTGCCAGCAGTGAACGCCCCCCAGGGGGCTACACCTTC	CASSERPPGGYTF
NA	TRBV5-1	TRBD1	TRBJ1-1	TGCGCCAGCAGCTTGGGAACAGGGGCGTCGAACACTGAAGCTTTCTTT	CASSLGTGASNTEAFF
NA	TRBV6-5	NA	TRBJ1-1	TGTGCCAGCGGGTCCGACAGGAGGGGGAACACTGAAGCTTTCTTT	CASGSDRRGNTEAFF
NA	TRBV24-1	TRBD1	TRBJ1-2	TGTGCCACCAGTGACTCCGGGACAGACTATGGCTACACCTTC	CATSDSGTDYGYTF
NA	TRBV12-3/TRBV12-4	NA	TRBJ1-2	TGTGCCAGCAGCTTAGGTCGGGACTATGGCTACACCTTC	CASSLGRDYGYTF
NA	TRBV6-5	NA	TRBJ1-1	TGTGCCAGCAGCCCCATATTGGGTGGTGCCACTGAAGCTTTCTTT	CASSPILGGATEAFF
NA	TRBV2	NA	TRBJ2-3	TGTGCCAGCACTAGACAGGGCACAGATACGCAGTATTTT	CASTRQGTDTQYF
NA	TRBV7-2	TRBD1	TRBJ1-2	TGTGCCAGCAGCTTAAACAGGGGAGTAGGCGGCTACACCTTC	CASSLNRGVGGYTF
NA	TRBV5-6	NA	TRBJ2-7	TGTGCCAGCAGCTTGGTTCGAGCCAGTGCTGGCGAGCAGTACTTC	CASSLVRASAGEQYF
NA	TRBV4-3	TRBD2	TRBJ2-3	TGCGCCAGCAGCCAAGGGGAGACTAGCGGTTATAGCACAGATACGCAGTATTTT	CASSQGETSGYSTDTQYF
NA	TRBV5-6	NA	TRBJ1-2	TGTGCCAGCAGCTTTTACAGTTACGGGCGGTCGAATCAAGGCTACACCTTC	CASSFYSYGRSNQGYTF
NA	TRBV28	NA	TRBJ2-3	TGTGCCAGCAACCCCTCTGGGCGGGGTCTAAGAACAGCCTTAGATACGCAGTATTTT	CASNPSGRGLRTALDTQYF
NA	TRBV5-6	TRBD1	TRBJ1-4	TGTGCCAGCAGCTTGGGGTACAGGGGTTTAGAGGAAAAACTGTTTTTT	CASSLGYRGLEEKLFF
NA	TRBV2	TRBD1	TRBJ2-2	TGTGCCAGCAGTGGGACAGGGAGGACCGGGGAGCTGTTTTTT	CASSGTGRTGELFF
NA	TRBV19	TRBD1	TRBJ1-5	TGTGCCAGTAGTACCCCCTTTGGGACAGCTAATCAGCCCCAGCATTTT	CASSTPFGTANQPQHF
NA	TRBV9	NA	TRBJ2-3	TGTGCCAGCAGCGGAGGGGGTAGCGCCTCCACAGATACGCAGTATTTT	CASSGGGSASTDTQYF
NA	TRBV9	NA	TRBJ2-3	TGTGCCAGCAGCGTAGCGTCCAGGACAGATACGCAGTATTTT	CASSVASRTDTQYF
NA	TRBV3-1/TRBV3-2	NA	TRBJ1-6	TGTGCCAGCAGCCAAGACTCGGCAGCTAATTCACCCCTCCACTTT	CASSQDSAANSPLHF
NA	TRBV21-1	NA	TRBJ1-2	TGTGCCAGCACCTCTAATGGCTACACCTTC	CASTSNGYTF
NA	TRBV10-3	NA	TRBJ1-1	TGTGCCATCAGCTTACGCAGGGACTTCAACACTGAAGCTTTCTTT	CAISLRRDFNTEAFF
NA	TRBV28	TRBD2	TRBJ2-3	TGTGCCAGCAGTCCCCCCAGCCCCGGGGCGGGAGGATTGGATACGCAGTATTTT	CASSPPSPGAGGLDTQYF
NA	TRBV30	NA	TRBJ2-7	TGTGCCTGGAGTTTGGGAACCCTCTACGAGCAGTACTTC	CAWSLGTLYEQYF
NA	TRBV11-3	NA	TRBJ2-7	TGTGCCAGCAGCTTAGATAACTCATATGGAGGTGAGCAGTACTTC	CASSLDNSYGGEQYF
NA	TRBV28	TRBD2	TRBJ2-1	TGTGCCAGCAGTACTAGCGGGAGGAAGAACAATGAGCAGTTCTTC	CASSTSGRKNNEQFF
NA	TRBV7-3	NA	TRBJ2-5	TGTGCCAGCAGCCGGACAGTTTCCATCCAAGAGACCCAGTACTTC	CASSRTVSIQETQYF
NA	TRBV19	NA	TRBJ2-1	TGTGCCAGTAGACGGACTACCAATGAGCAGTTCTTC	CASRRTTNEQFF
NA	TRBV10-1	NA	TRBJ2-3	TGCGCCAGCAGTGTGAATAGCGCAGATACGCAGTATTTT	CASSVNSADTQYF
NA	TRBV6-1	NA	TRBJ1-5	TGTGCCAGCAGTGATTCCGGGGCAGGACAGCCCCAGCATTTT	CASSDSGAGQPQHF
NA	TRBV7-9	TRBD1	TRBJ1-1	TGTGCCAGCAGCTTAAAAGGGACAGGGAGGCCTGGATCGCCTTTCTTT	CASSLKGTGRPGSPFF
NA	TRBV6-6	TRBD2	TRBJ2-7	TGTGCCAGCAGTCTAAAAGGACTAGCAAGGGGGGGAGAGCAGTACTTC	CASSLKGLARGGEQYF
NA	TRBV25-1	TRBD1	TRBJ1-5	TGTGCCAGCAGTGGGGGGACAGATCAGCCCCAGCATTTT	CASSGGTDQPQHF
NA	TRBV5-6	NA	TRBJ1-5	TGTGCCAGCAGCCAACGCCGGTACGGGGAACAGCCCCAGCATTTT	CASSQRRYGEQPQHF
few	TRBV4-1	NA	TRBJ1-4	TGCGCCAGCAGCCAAGAAGCCCCGCGGGGCGGTGCAACTAATGAAAAACTGTTTTTT	CASSQEAPRGGATNEKLFF